One and the same sample provided the 27 T cell receptor beta chains below, sequenced in a study of beta chain features in type 1 diabetes (dated by TCRdb to 2017 to 2018). The full study reports these points: In all four CD4+ subsets, TCRB CDR3 length was moderately but significantly shorter in type 1 diabetes patients.

Library method: the immunoSEQ multiplex PCR assay. The entire isolated RNA was reverse transcribed using the High Capacity cDNA Reverse Transcription Kit, and thus expressed TCRB transcripts were sequenced. TCRdb re-hosts the immuneACCESS table, in-frame sequences only. Its copies lack some clones; in the studies checked, an unresolved V gene accounts for under half of them, and the cause for the rest is not known. This sample lists over 200,000 clones; about a tenth were detected once. Clones ranked in the top ten supply around 0.018% of the sample. The antigens of these receptors remain unknown. Sequencing input: naive CD4+ T cells from blood. The meaning of the sample's cell subset or site label: true naive CD4+ T cells. The receptors here all came from a man between 25 and 39 years old with type 1 diabetes.

This clone was counted between two and nine times. The chain is built from TRBV9 and TRBJ1-2; perhaps TRBD1 as D (5 bases). V was shortened by 3 bases and J by 8 bases, with 20 bases between the two germline ends. The CDR3 has 15 residues. Germline CDR1 and CDR2: SGDLS and YYNGEE. Here the CDR3 reads CASSGSRARRSGYTF. CDR3 bases: TGTGCCAGCAGCGGGAGCAGGGCCCGAAGGTCAGGCTACACCTTC.

The rearrangement links TRBV12-5 to TRBJ2-1; 10 bases are shared with TRBD1. CDR1 is LGHNT and CDR2 is FRNRAP in the germline V gene. The CDR3 runs 20 residues. The V and J ends lost 0 bases and 4 bases, in that order; junction bases with no gene match: 15. CDR3 in DNA: TGTGCTAGTGGTTTGGTTGTTTGGACAGGGGGATATCTAAGGTACAATGAGCAGTTCTTC. Translation: CASGLVVWTGGYLRYNEQFF.

In this sample, this clone turned up a few times. This rearrangement joins TRBV7-8 to TRBJ2-5, with 7 bases aligning to TRBD1. The CDR3 is 15 residues long. The germline CDR1 and CDR2 sequences are SGHVS and FQNEAQ. Unmatched junction bases numbered 8, after V lost 6 bases and J lost 1 base. For the CDR3, the DNA is TGTGCCAGCAGTCATACCGGACAGGTCCAAGAGACCCAGTACTTC. This sequence encodes CASSHTGQVQETQYF.

The V gene is TRBV5-5, the J gene TRBJ2-7; D ambiguous. Germline CDR1 SGHKS, CDR2 YYEKEE (reference sequence). The CDR3 consists of 11 residues. Trimming took off 3 bases at V and 4 bases at J, with 5 bases between the two ends. The CDR3 here is CASSSGYEQYF. The CDR3, as DNA: TGTGCCAGCAGCTCGGGTTACGAGCAGTACTTC.

This clone was detected a few times. J is TRBJ1-2 and V is TRBV9; D not resolved. There are 15 residues in the CDR3. The V end lost 0 bases, the J end lost 6 bases, and 15 bases lay between the germline ends. The germline CDR1 and CDR2 sequences are SGDLS and YYNGEE. Written as DNA, the CDR3 is TGTGCCAGCAGCGTAGATATTGATGGGAGCAATGGCTACACCTTC. Translation gives CASSVDIDGSNGYTF.

This clone showed up just a few times. The V gene is TRBV21-1, the J gene TRBJ2-5; TRBD2, the table's D call, lacks a check against the DNA. TRBV21-1 is labeled a pseudogene. There are 12 residues in the CDR3. CDR3 protein: CASRVEQETQYF. In DNA form, the CDR3 reads TGTGCCAGCAGGGTAGAGCAAGAGACCCAGTACTTC.

CDR3 region: CASSLDRGEPQHF. The CDR3 coding sequence is TGCGCCAGCAGCTTGGACCGGGGTGAGCCCCAGCATTTT. The chain couples TRBV5-1 to TRBJ1-5; D gene ambiguous. Germline V gene lookup returns CDR1 SGHRS and CDR2 YFSETQ. The CDR3 is made up of 13 amino acids. V lost 0 bases, J lost 8 bases, and 9 bases lay in between.

This clone showed up just a few times. The CDR3 loop is CASGLRQGFNEQFF. The CDR3 DNA reads TGTGCCAGCGGCCTTCGGCAGGGATTCAATGAGCAGTTCTTC. V and J are TRBV2 and TRBJ2-1; D perhaps matches TRBD1 (5 bases). The germline gives CDR1 SNHLY, CDR2 FYNNEI. The CDR3 sequence is 14 residues long. V lost 8 bases, J lost 6 bases, and 17 bases lay in between. Full variable domain (outside the CDR3, taken from reference TRBV2 and TRBJ2-1): EPEVTQTPSHQVTQMGQEVILRCVPISNHLYFYWYRQILGQKVEFLVSFYNNEISEKSEIFDDQFSVERPDGSNFTLKIRSTKLEDSAMYFCASGLRQGFNEQFFGPGTRLTVL.

This clone has just a few counts. The chain is built from TRBV7-2 and TRBJ1-2; TRBD1 is a possible D gene (5 bases). Trimming took 5 bases from V and 1 from J, leaving 8 bases between them. Germline V CDR1 and CDR2: SGHTA, FQGNSA. The CDR3 totals 13 residues. CDR3 DNA sequence: TGTGCCAGCAGCCTGGGGGGTAACTATGGCTACACCTTC. Amino acid sequence: CASSLGGNYGYTF.

Details on this clone: The same CDR3 arises from other DNA sequences in this sample as well. The chain uses TRBV7-9 and TRBJ2-2, with TRBD1 as a possible D gene (5 bases). The CDR3 is 13 amino acids. Between the trimmed V and J ends, which lost 5 bases and 6 bases, there was a span of 10 bases. Germline assignment: CDR1 SEHNR and CDR2 FQNEAQ (reference sequence). CDR3 amino acids: CASSPGLSGELFF. The CDR3 bases are TGTGCCAGCAGCCCAGGGCTGTCCGGGGAGCTGTTTTTT.

DNA of the CDR3: TGTGCCAGCAGCCGCGAGCAGCGAACTGAAGCTTTCTTT. This translates into CASSREQRTEAFF. The chain links TRBV5-6 to TRBJ1-1, with D unresolved. Looked up from germline, CDR1 is SGHDT and CDR2 is YYEEEE. Trimming left V 4 bases short and J 5 bases short, with 12 bases between. This CDR3 region has 13 residues.

The CDR3 coding sequence is TGTGCCAGCAGCAATAGCGGGGGCCACTACAATGAGCAGTTCTTC. This codes for CASSNSGGHYNEQFF. The chain combines TRBV7-9 with TRBJ2-1; the match to TRBD2 covers 9 bases. Germline CDR1 and CDR2: SEHNR and FQNEAQ (reference sequence). The CDR3 has 15 residues. The ends lost 5 bases at V and 3 bases at J; junction bases unmatched: 5.

This clone has a handful of counts. At the DNA level, this CDR3 is encoded by other sequences in the same sample as well. The V gene is TRBV18, the J gene TRBJ1-2, with 8 bases matching TRBD1. Germline assignment: CDR1 KGHSH and CDR2 LQKENI. Trimming cost V 6 bases and J 2 bases; bases outside gene matches: 8. CDR3 length: 15 amino acids. DNA for the CDR3: TGTGCCAGCTCCCCGAGACAGGGGCGCAACTATGGCTACACCTTC. Its translation is CASSPRQGRNYGYTF.

J is TRBJ2-7 and V is TRBV28; 11 nucleotides agree with TRBD1. The junction had 5 bases not matched to a gene; V was cut back by 6 bases and J by 4 bases. CDR3 length equals 14 residues. Germline CDR1 is MDHEN and CDR2 is SYDVKM. The CDR3 here is CASSYGTGGYEQYF. In nucleotides, the CDR3 is TGTGCCAGCAGCTATGGGACAGGGGGGTACGAGCAGTACTTC.

The chain couples TRBV19 to TRBJ1-5; D possibly corresponds to TRBD1 (6 bases). The CDR3 extends over 13 amino acids. The germline gives CDR1 LNHDA, CDR2 SQIVND (reference sequence). V dropped 5 bases and J dropped 8 bases, with 13 bases sitting between them. The CDR3 bases are TGTGCCAGTAGTGACAGGTCTCTGAAGCCCCAGCATTTT. Its protein is CASSDRSLKPQHF.

This clone was observed a few times. The rearrangement joins TRBV5-1 to TRBJ2-5, with a weak D call TRBD2 (6 bases). This CDR3 has 14 residues. Germline-derived CDR1 and CDR2 are SGHRS and YFSETQ. V was pared by 0 bases and J by 5 bases, with 11 bases between. CDR3 nucleotide sequence: TGCGCCAGCAGCTTGGATACGGGGGACGAGACCCAGTACTTC. Translation gives CASSLDTGDETQYF.

This clone was observed a handful of times. This sample also contains other DNA sequences that code for the same CDR3. The gene calls are TRBV18 and TRBJ2-1; no firm D call. The CDR3 contains 13 residues. Germline-derived CDR1 and CDR2 are KGHSH and LQKENI. V was cut by 3 bases and J by 3 bases, with 6 bases left in between. The CDR3 DNA follows: TGTGCCAGCTCACCGAGAGGCTACAATGAGCAGTTCTTC. Translated, it gives CASSPRGYNEQFF.

As regards this clone: The sample contains more than one DNA sequence encoding this CDR3. The chain is built from TRBV7-9 and TRBJ1-1; possible D gene TRBD1, 5 bases. The CDR3 is 13 residues long. The V gene lost 2 bases and the J gene lost 1 base, with 5 bases spanning the gap. Germline lookup yields CDR1 SEHNR and CDR2 FQNEAQ (reference sequence). Here the CDR3 DNA reads TGTGCCAGCAGCTTAAGGGGGAACACTGAAGCTTTCTTT. It specifies CASSLRGNTEAFF.

The rearrangement uses TRBV5-1 and TRBJ2-5; D gene ambiguous. Trimming left V 0 bases short and J 3 bases short, with 3 bases between. The CDR3 totals 12 residues. Germline CDR1 SGHRS, CDR2 YFSETQ. CDR3 amino acids: CASSLAKETQYF. DNA of the CDR3: TGCGCCAGCAGCTTGGCAAAAGAGACCCAGTACTTC.

The V and J genes are TRBV5-1 and TRBJ2-1; 8 bases fit TRBD2. This CDR3 spans 15 amino acids. With 6 bases clipped from V and 4 bases from J, the junction kept 9 bases outside the gene matches. Germline CDR1 SGHRS, CDR2 YFSETQ. The DNA for the CDR3 is TGCGCCAGCACCGCCACGGGGGGGACTTACAATGAGCAGTTCTTC. Translating gives CASTATGGTYNEQFF. Using reference TRBV5-1 and TRBJ2-1 for the parts outside the CDR3, the full variable domain is KAGVTQTPRYLIKTRGQQVTLSCSPISGHRSVSWYQQTPGQGLQFLFEYFSETQRNKGNFPGRFSGRQFSNSRSEMNVSTLELGDSALYLCASTATGGTYNEQFFGPGTRLTVL.

The rearrangement joins TRBV5-1 to TRBJ2-7; 11 bases match TRBD1. The V gene's germline CDR1 is SGHRS and CDR2 YFSETQ. V lost 3 bases to trimming and J lost 5 bases; unmatched junction nucleotides: 1. The length of the CDR3 is 13 residues. The CDR3 here is CASSWTGGDEQYF. The DNA for the CDR3 is TGCGCCAGCAGCTGGACAGGGGGCGACGAGCAGTACTTC.

The CDR3 region has the DNA TGTGCCAGCCACGGGGCCTACAATGAGCAGTTCTTC. This gives the protein CASHGAYNEQFF. The chain joins TRBV28 to TRBJ2-1; D is possibly TRBD2 (5 bases). The CDR3 runs to 12 residues. CDR1 is MDHEN and CDR2 is SYDVKM in the germline V gene. Trimming removed 8 bases at V and 2 bases at J, with 7 bases between.

This clone was counted a few times. The chain carries TRBV9 and TRBJ2-5; TRBD2 matches 10 bases. V lost 0 bases and J lost 5; bases outside the gene matches: 16. CDR1 and CDR2 from the germline V gene are SGDLS and YYNGEE. This CDR3 is built from 19 residues. The CDR3 region has the DNA TGTGCCAGCAGCGTAGGAGGTAGCGGGGGGATCCGGCTTAGGGAGACCCAGTACTTC. Translated, it gives CASSVGGSGGIRLRETQYF.

This clone was seen a few times. J is TRBJ2-7 and V is TRBV5-4; 7 positions match TRBD1. Germline V gives CDR1 SGHNT, CDR2 YYREEE (reference sequence). The J segment lost 5 bases and the V segment lost 0 bases, leaving 8 bases of the junction unmatched. The CDR3 is made up of 15 amino acids. The CDR3 is CASSLVRTGFDEQYF. The CDR3 DNA reads TGTGCCAGCAGCTTGGTCCGGACAGGCTTCGACGAGCAGTACTTC.

This clone was counted only a few times. The rearrangement links TRBV14 to TRBJ2-5; D might be TRBD1 (6 bases). Trimming removed 7 bases from V and 1 base from J, with 19 bases in between. CDR1 is SGHDN, CDR2 FVKESK, per germline. The CDR3 consists of 16 residues. In DNA form, the CDR3 reads TGTGCCAGCAAAGGTGGCAGGGGACCGGCCCAAGAGACCCAGTACTTC. Its protein product is CASKGGRGPAQETQYF.

Written as DNA, the CDR3 is TGTGCCAGCAGCCCTCCAGAGCGTAGTACAGATACGCAGTATTTT. This codes for CASSPPERSTDTQYF. V gene TRBV5-4 combines with J gene TRBJ2-3, with no clear D. The CDR3 has 15 residues. Germline lookup yields CDR1 SGHNT and CDR2 YYREEE (reference sequence). Trimming took 4 bases from V and 3 from J, leaving 15 bases between them. Supplemented by reference TRBV5-4 and TRBJ2-3, the full variable domain reads ETGVTQSPTHLIKTRGQQVTLRCSSQSGHNTVSWYQQALGQGPQFIFQYYREEENGRGNFPPRFSGLQFPNYSSELNVNALELDDSALYLCASSPPERSTDTQYFGPGTRLTVL.

The table lists this clone with a few counts. The rearrangement links TRBV6-5 to TRBJ2-6; D unclear. The CDR3 runs to 15 residues. The V gene's germline CDR1 is MNHEY and CDR2 SVGAGI. The V and J ends lost 4 bases and 0 bases respectively, with 7 bases between them. The CDR3 DNA sequence: TGTGCCAGCAGTTTGGCTCTCTCTGGGGCCAACGTCCTGACTTTC. Its translation is CASSLALSGANVLTF.